This record looks at one T cell receptor (beta chain) sequence and its context. Its antigen specificity is not known. No base qualities exist here, and no much larger clone lies one base off it. Using the deep immunoSEQ assay, multiplex PCR amplified TCR CDR3 regions from genomic DNA. Extracted genomic DNA from each cell subset was distributed evenly across all wells of several immunoSEQ 96-well plates, and each plate was treated as a replicate. For sorted subsets, each replicate PCR was loaded with roughly 200 ng genomic DNA, equivalent to 30,000 or so T cell genomes. Purified libraries were measured with a Qubit 3.0 fluorometer, size-checked on a Bioanalyzer 2100, and measured again with the KAPA Library Quantification kit. Every immunoSEQ 96-well plate was sequenced on a dedicated single-read 150-cycle Illumina NextSeq 550 flow cell. In the authors' own workflow: The immunoSEQ output contained only junctional sequences without quality scores, so filtering could not match that applied to full-length reads. Sequences were annotated with PyIR, a Python wrapper for IgBLAST v1.9, and V/J genes and CDR3 were assigned using IMGT germline references. Any read was removed if the V/J assignment was weak (E-value above 1e-6), the CDR3 was missing, or the read contained stop codons, out-of-frame junctions, or ambiguous translated residues. V3J clonotypes were defined by identical inferred V gene, J gene, and CDR3 amino acid sequence. The percentage overlap between two repertoires was calculated by dividing the number of shared unique clonotypes by the size of the smaller repertoire. RTK rarefaction, the Chao1 estimator, and Recon v2.1 estimates of unobserved clonotypes were used to assess repertoire richness. Generation probabilities were computed with OLGA for all TCRbeta clonotypes obtained by the gDNA method from a few donors. Sourced from immuneACCESS, this table was stored by TCRdb with only in-frame sequences that have V and J called. A share of the clones is absent; for the studies checked, an unresolved V gene accounts for under half, and the remainder has no known explanation. The DNA gave D and trimming, while V, J and clone size come from that table. This sample comprises about 2 million clones, roughly 94% of them detected only once. 0.1% to 0.15% of the sample lies in the top ten.

The donors were healthy, HIV-negative adults who had no recently reported acute infections or vaccinations. Every donor was a Caucasian adult living in Nashville, Tennessee, USA. CD4+ T cells were enriched by magnetic negative selection; naive cells were then positively selected on CD45RA, and the negative fraction formed the memory subset. Blood was obtained by leukapheresis, after which PBMCs were separated by Ficoll-Histopaque density gradient centrifugation and cryopreserved in liquid nitrogen vapor phase. Analytical flow cytometry was used to check the purity and quantity of every magnetically sorted T cell population. Each sorted fraction had its genomic DNA isolated and then quantified by UV absorbance on a Nanodrop 2000c. The data stem from a study of shared clonotypes between healthy human individuals (dated by TCRdb to the early 2020s). With regard to the full study: A couple of women and a few men aged 18 to 49 years were included in the cohort. To estimate repertoire size and how much clonotype sharing occurs between individuals, the study deeply sequenced the blood TCR repertoires of roughly 5 healthy adults. To increase sequencing depth and limit assay-specific biases, TCR repertoire library preparation and sequencing were carried out by different laboratories using diverse techniques. For each donor, CD4 naive and CD4 memory were each run on three plates, CD8 naive on two plates, and CD8 memory on one plate. Between about 0.94 and 8.9 billion PBMCs per donor were obtained by leukapheresis. Study-wide findings and limitations: Across a handful of donors, about 5% of naive CD4, over 3% of naive CD8, roughly 2.2% of memory CD4, and over 0.35% of memory CD8 clonotypes were shared. Estimated clonotype richness was generally larger for naive than for memory subsets. Sampling was restricted to blood, and TCR repertoires in tissues likely differ from the TCR repertoires found in blood. Higher generation probabilities were observed for clonotypes shared by all four sorted-subset donors than for non-shared clonotypes. Pairwise subsampling led to the expectation that sequencing depth would affect the degree of clonotype sharing among donors. Because the study included only a small number of donors, the genetic and exposure-history diversity represented was limited. Even with the large sequencing depth, rarefaction of the sorted-subset datasets indicated that sequencing was incomplete.

The sample comprised naive CD4+ T cells sorted from blood. Explained via the paper, the cell subset or site label denotes: CD45RA+ positively selected. The receptor comes from a young man in good health.

The encoded CDR3 is CAISEARGENQPQHF. In nucleotide form, the sequence is TGTGCCATCAGTGAGGCCAGGGGGGAGAATCAGCCCCAGCATTTT. The chain employs TRBV10-3 and TRBJ1-5; the junction holds 7 bases that match TRBD1. For this chain, trimming is 2 bases at the V end and 4 bases at the J end, and the number of junction bases without a gene match is 5. The germline V gene specifies ENHRY as CDR1 and SYGVKD as CDR2. There are 15 amino acids in the CDR3, from cysteine to phenylalanine inclusive. CDR3 DNA is the only sequence kept; it has 45 bases, read in frame from the first base.